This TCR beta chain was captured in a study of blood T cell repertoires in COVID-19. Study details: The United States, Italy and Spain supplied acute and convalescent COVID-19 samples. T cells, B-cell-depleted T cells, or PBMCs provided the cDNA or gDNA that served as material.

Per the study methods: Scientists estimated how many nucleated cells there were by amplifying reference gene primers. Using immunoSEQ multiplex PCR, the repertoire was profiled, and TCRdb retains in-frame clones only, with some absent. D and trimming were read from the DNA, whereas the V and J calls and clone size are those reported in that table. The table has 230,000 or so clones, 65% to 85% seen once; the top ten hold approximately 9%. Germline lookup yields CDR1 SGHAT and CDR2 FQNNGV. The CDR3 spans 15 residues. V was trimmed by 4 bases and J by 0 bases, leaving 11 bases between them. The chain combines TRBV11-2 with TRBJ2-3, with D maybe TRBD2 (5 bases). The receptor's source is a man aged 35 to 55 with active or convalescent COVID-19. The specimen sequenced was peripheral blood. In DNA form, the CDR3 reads TGTGCCAGCAGCTCCCGGGAAGGGAGCACAGATACGCAGTATTTT. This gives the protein CASSSREGSTDTQYF.